This T cell receptor beta chain was identified during a study of blood T cell repertoires in COVID-19. About the study: Acute and convalescent COVID-19 samples came from the United States, Italy and Spain. T cells, B-cell-depleted T cells, or PBMCs supplied cDNA or gDNA.

Original data processing: Quantification of nucleated cells was approximated via reference gene primer amplification. Clones were read by immunoSEQ multiplex PCR, and TCRdb kept only the in-frame ones, dropping some. V and J calls and clone size are as listed in that table; D and trimming were resolved from the DNA. This sample has around 97,000 clones, with 82% found just once. Trimming took 1 base from V and 13 from J, leaving 13 bases between them. CDR1 is SEHNR, CDR2 FQNEAQ, per germline (reference sequence). This CDR3 is 12 amino acids long. V is TRBV7-9 and J is TRBJ1-2, with D tentatively TRBD1 (5 bases). This TCR was recovered from a man aged 65 to 85 with acute or convalescent COVID-19. The sequenced material came from peripheral blood. CDR3 sequence reads: CASSLGRDRPTF. CDR3 bases: TGTGCCAGCAGCTTAGGGAGGGACCGGCCCACCTTC.